This T cell receptor (beta chain) comes out of a study of blood T cell repertoires in COVID-19. Background on the study: Italy, Spain and the United States were the sources of the convalescent and acute COVID-19 samples. PBMCs, B-cell-depleted T cells, or T cells provided the cDNA or gDNA that made up the material.

The V end lost 6 bases, the J end lost 6 bases, and 12 bases lay between the germline ends. Germline values: CDR1 MNHEY, CDR2 SVGEGT. This CDR3 contains 12 residues. This clone was seen a handful of times. Per the original data handling: Amplifying reference gene primers gave estimates of nucleated cell counts. Only in-frame clones appear in the TCRdb table, and some are missing; sequencing was by immunoSEQ multiplex PCR. From that table come the V and J calls and clone size; the DNA was used to work out D and trimming. This repertoire shows 120,000 or so clones, over 85% found once; its top ten account for 4% to 5%.

The sample was peripheral blood. The chain joins TRBV6-2 or TRBV6-3 to TRBJ2-7; D might be TRBD2 (6 bases). The receptor comes from a man in his 60s with COVID-19, enrolled during active disease. CDR3 in DNA: TGTGCCAGCAGCCAGCGGGTGGGCGAGCAGTACTTC. This codes for CASSQRVGEQYF.